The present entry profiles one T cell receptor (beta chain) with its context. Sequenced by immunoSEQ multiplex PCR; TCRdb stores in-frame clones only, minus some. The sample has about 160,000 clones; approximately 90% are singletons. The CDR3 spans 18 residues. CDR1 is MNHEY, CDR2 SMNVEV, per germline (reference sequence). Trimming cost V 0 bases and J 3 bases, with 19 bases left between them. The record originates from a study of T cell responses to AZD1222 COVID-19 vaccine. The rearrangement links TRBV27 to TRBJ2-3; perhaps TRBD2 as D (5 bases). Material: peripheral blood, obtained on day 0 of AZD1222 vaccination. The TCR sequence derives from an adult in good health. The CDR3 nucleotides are TGTGCCAGCAGTTTATCGGCATGGAGGCAGACTGGGACAGATACGCAGTATTTT. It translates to CASSLSAWRQTGTDTQYF.